The 24 T cell receptor beta chains reported below all come from one sample, sequenced in a study of blood T cells in healthy people across ages. Primed by a sample-barcoded 5' primer and a J-beta primer mix, a second PCR proceeded for about 7 to 12 cycles. TCRdb re-called the 5' RACE reads through MiXCR, storing one row per CDR3 protein. The sample has about 560,000 distinct CDR3 sequences; roughly a quarter are singletons. In addition, the sample was reused for a study of T cells of mothers and their children.

The sample consisted of blood. The receptors were gathered from a boy aged 2-15 years in good health.

This clonotype was counted only a few times. The chain has TRBV29-1 and TRBJ2-5; 9 nucleotides agree with TRBD1. The J call is uncertain, as TRBJ2-1 better fits the DNA end. CDR3 length equals 13 residues. CDR1 SQVTM and CDR2 ANQGSEA come from the germline V gene. CDR3 in amino acids: CSVPGQGTNEQFF. The DNA of the CDR3 is TGCAGCGTCCCGGGACAGGGTACCAATGAGCAGTTCTTC.

This clonotype was counted only a few times. This rearrangement joins TRBV29-1 to TRBJ2-3, with 10 bases fitting TRBD2. Trimming cost V 5 bases and J 4 bases; bases outside gene matches: 3. The germline CDR1 and CDR2 sequences are SQVTM and ANQGSEA. This CDR3 contains 13 residues. DNA for the CDR3: TGCAGCGTTCGGCTAGCGGGAGCAGATACGCAGTATTTT. Translation: CSVRLAGADTQYF.

This clonotype was counted between two and nine times. The chain carries TRBV20-1 and TRBJ1-4; 8 bases match TRBD1. The germline V gene encodes CDR1 DFQATT and CDR2 SNEGSKA (reference sequence). With 3 bases clipped from V and 2 bases from J, the junction kept 5 bases outside the gene matches. There are 15 residues in the CDR3. CDR3 amino acids: CSASLRGHTNEKLFF. Written as DNA, the CDR3 is TGCAGTGCTAGTCTCAGGGGGCACACTAATGAAAAACTGTTTTTT.

J is TRBJ2-5 and V is TRBV15, with a tentative D call TRBD2 (5 bases). The last part of the DNA fits TRBJ2-1 better; the J call may be wrong. The V gene's germline CDR1 is LNHNV and CDR2 YYDKDF (reference sequence). CDR3 size: 13 residues. CDR3 protein: CATRGSSINEQFF. CDR3 DNA: TGTGCCACCAGAGGGAGTAGCATCAATGAGCAGTTCTTC.

This clonotype came up a few times. The V and J genes are TRBV5-7 and TRBJ2-1; 7 bases are a match to TRBD2. TRBV5-7 is designated an ORF whose function remains uncertain. The junction had 9 bases not matched to a gene; V was cut back by 5 bases and J by 1 base. CDR3 length: 16 amino acids. CDR3 sequence reads: CASSRLGGGSYNEQFF. CDR3 nucleotides: TGTGCCAGCAGTCGTTTGGGGGGAGGGTCCTACAATGAGCAGTTCTTC.

The rearrangement joins TRBV10-2 to TRBJ2-5, with 8 positions matching TRBD2. This CDR3 comprises 14 residues. Germline V gives CDR1 WSHSY, CDR2 SAAADI. The J segment lost 1 base and the V segment lost 6 bases, leaving 4 bases of the junction unmatched. The CDR3 coding sequence is TGCGCCAGCAGGATTACTAGCGGCCAAGAGACCCAGTACTTC. Encoded protein: CASRITSGQETQYF.

This sequence joins TRBV20-1 and TRBJ1-5; tentative D call: TRBD1 (5 bases). The CDR3 sequence is 13 residues long. V dropped 2 bases and J dropped 4 bases, with 9 bases sitting between them. Germline V lookup: CDR1 DFQATT, CDR2 SNEGSKA (reference sequence). The CDR3 DNA is TGCAGTGCTAGACGAGACAGTAATCAGCCCCAGCATTTT. Its protein product is CSARRDSNQPQHF.

The chain recombines TRBV4-1 with TRBJ1-2; tentative D call: TRBD1 (6 bases). Trimming stripped 2 bases from V and 4 bases from J, with 14 bases between. The CDR3 has 15 residues. CDR1 is MGHRA, CDR2 YSYEKL, per germline. The CDR3 loop is CASSQTYRAPYGYTF. For the CDR3, the DNA is TGCGCCAGCAGCCAAACGTACAGGGCCCCCTATGGCTACACCTTC.

The chain has TRBV29-1 and TRBJ2-5; 7 positions match TRBD2. The DNA end is more similar to TRBJ2-1, so the J call may be wrong. Germline V gives CDR1 SQVTM, CDR2 ANQGSEA. The CDR3 has 13 amino acids. Written as DNA, the CDR3 is TGCAGCGTTGGGTGGGGGGGAAGCAATGAGCAGTTCTTC. Amino acids: CSVGWGGSNEQFF.

This clonotype was picked up a small number of times. The J gene is TRBJ2-6, the V gene TRBV10-2; 7 positions agree with TRBD1. The ends lost 6 bases at V and 2 bases at J; junction bases unmatched: 4. The CDR3 is 15 residues long. Germline V gene lookup returns CDR1 WSHSY and CDR2 SAAADI. The DNA for the CDR3 is TGCGCCAGCAGCAACGACAGGGCTGGGGCCAACGTCCTGACTTTC. Translated, it gives CASSNDRAGANVLTF.

This sequence joins TRBV4-3 and TRBJ1-2, with D possibly being TRBD1 (6 bases). The length of the CDR3 is 13 residues. Germline lookup yields CDR1 LGHNA and CDR2 YSLEER. V was cut by 2 bases and J by 3 bases, with 7 bases left in between. CDR3 DNA: TGCGCCAGCAGCCAAACAGGGTACTATGGCTACACCTTC. This gives the protein CASSQTGYYGYTF.

This clonotype was detected a few times. The chain combines TRBV30 with TRBJ2-5, with a weak D call TRBD1 (5 bases). TRBJ2-7 matches the DNA end more closely, so the J call is doubtful. Germline V CDR1 and CDR2: GTSNPN, SVGIG (reference sequence). The CDR3 consists of 16 residues. The CDR3: CAWSVSAGRSSYEQYF. For the CDR3, the DNA is TGTGCCTGGAGTGTATCAGCAGGGCGAAGCTCCTACGAGCAGTACTTC.

The rearrangement uses TRBV27 and TRBJ2-1; no definite D call. V was trimmed by 6 bases and J by 8 bases, leaving 8 bases between them. CDR1 MNHEY and CDR2 SMNVEV come from the germline V gene (reference sequence). There are 11 residues in the CDR3. The CDR3 DNA is TGTGCCAGCAGAAACTCCTATGAGCAGTTCTTC. Translated, it gives CASRNSYEQFF.

The V gene is TRBV2, the J gene TRBJ2-1; TRBD1 agrees at 9 bases. The end of the DNA aligns better with TRBJ2-7, so the J call may be wrong. CDR3 length equals 14 residues. Germline V gene data show CDR1 as SNHLY and CDR2 as FYNNEI. CDR3 sequence: CASRQGATRLEQYF. The CDR3 region has the DNA TGTGCCAGCAGACAGGGGGCTACCCGTCTAGAGCAGTACTTC.

This clonotype turned up a few times. The chain uses TRBV5-1 and TRBJ2-7; the D gene could be TRBD1 or TRBD2 (5 bases each). Trimming stripped 4 bases from V and 2 bases from J, with 10 bases between. The CDR3 loop spans 13 amino acids. In germline, CDR1 is SGHRS, CDR2 YFSETQ. CDR3 loop: CASSQRTTYEQYF. The CDR3 nucleotides read TGCGCCAGCAGCCAGCGGACAACCTACGAGCAGTACTTC.

This clonotype showed up just a few times. The J gene is TRBJ2-5, the V gene TRBV3-1; tentative D call: TRBD2 (5 bases). With 3 bases removed from V and 7 bases from J, the gap between germline ends came to 9 bases. This CDR3 is 12 amino acids long. Looked up from germline, CDR1 is LGHDT and CDR2 is YNNKEL (reference sequence). The CDR3 region is CASSHLGGTQYF. CDR3 bases: TGTGCCAGCAGCCACCTTGGAGGGACCCAGTACTTC.

The CDR3 is CSARERGTSDRWETQYF. Written as DNA, the CDR3 is TGCAGTGCTAGAGAACGAGGGACTAGCGATCGTTGGGAGACCCAGTACTTC. The chain links TRBV20-1 to TRBJ2-5, with 10 bases fitting TRBD2. The ends lost 0 bases at V and 5 bases at J; junction bases unmatched: 12. Germline values: CDR1 DFQATT, CDR2 SNEGSKA (reference sequence). This CDR3 spans 17 amino acids.

This chain links TRBV29-1 with TRBJ2-4, with TRBD2 matching over 10 bases. Germline CDR1 and CDR2: SQVTM and ANQGSEA. Germline trimming cut 6 bases from V and 4 bases from J; bases unmatched to any gene: 3. This CDR3 is built from 13 residues. The CDR3 region is CSVGLAVKNIQYF. Here the CDR3 DNA reads TGCAGCGTCGGACTAGCGGTGAAAAACATTCAGTACTTC.

This clonotype was observed a handful of times. The chain joins TRBV7-6 to TRBJ1-2; D is ambiguous. CDR1 and CDR2 (germline): SGHVS, FNYEAQ. V lost 4 bases and J lost 6, with 18 bases in between. This CDR3 is 15 amino acids long. CDR3 sequence (DNA): TGTGCCAGCAGCTCGAGGGCCGGGGTAGGCCATGGCTACACCTTC. Translated: CASSSRAGVGHGYTF.

V gene TRBV7-9 combines with J gene TRBJ2-5; D call uncertain. The J call may be mistaken, given a closer DNA end match to TRBJ2-1. This CDR3 contains 13 residues. The germline CDR1 and CDR2 sequences are SEHNR and FQNEAQ (reference sequence). CDR3 sequence: CASSLVVKNEQFF. The DNA for the CDR3 is TGTGCCAGCAGCTTAGTTGTAAAGAATGAGCAGTTCTTC.

J is TRBJ2-5 and V is TRBV29-1; weak D call: TRBD2 (6 bases). The germline V gene has CDR1 SQVTM and CDR2 ANQGSEA. CDR3 length: 13 residues. V lost 4 bases, J lost 5 bases, and 14 bases lay in between. The CDR3 sequence: CSVVIGAGETQYF. CDR3 DNA: TGCAGCGTTGTTATTGGGGCGGGGGAGACCCAGTACTTC.

This clonotype was observed a few times. The chain recombines TRBV11-1 with TRBJ2-7; 11 bases line up with TRBD2. J gave up 6 bases and V 4 bases, and 11 bases lay outside the gene matches. CDR1 and CDR2 from the germline V gene are SGHAT and FQDESV (reference sequence). The CDR3 consists of 16 residues. The CDR3 is CASSYRPSGGFCEQYF. The CDR3 DNA is TGTGCCAGCAGCTACCGACCTAGCGGGGGGTTCTGCGAGCAGTACTTC.

This clonotype was detected only a few times. The genes are TRBV10-3 and TRBJ1-1, with a weak D call TRBD1 (5 bases). The CDR3 consists of 13 residues. The germline V and J ends were trimmed by 11 bases and 7 bases, with 20 bases remaining between them. Germline loops: CDR1 ENHRY, CDR2 SYGVKD. CDR3 sequence reads: CAVTSGTGGEAFF. Here the CDR3 DNA reads TGTGCCGTAACCTCAGGGACGGGGGGTGAAGCTTTCTTT.

The J gene is TRBJ2-7, the V gene TRBV20-1; D possibly matches TRBD1 or TRBD2 (5 bases each). Germline loops: CDR1 DFQATT, CDR2 SNEGSKA (reference sequence). Trimming took off 3 bases at V and 13 bases at J, with 22 bases between the two ends. The CDR3 extends over 13 amino acids. The DNA of the CDR3 is TGCAGTGCTAGTCGCGCCGGGGAGACAGATGCCTACTTC. Amino acid sequence: CSASRAGETDAYF.